These 23 T cell receptor beta chains share one sample of origin, sequenced in a study of blood T cell repertoires in COVID-19. Method: immunoSEQ multiplex PCR; TCRdb's copy keeps in-frame clones and lacks some. The profile shows 45,000 to 70,000 clones, 80% to 85% of them singletons. Material: peripheral blood. The origin of the receptors is a woman older than 75 with active or convalescent COVID-19.

V and J are TRBV6-4 and TRBJ1-2, with no clear D. This CDR3 is 15 amino acids long. CDR1 is MRHNA, CDR2 SNTAGT, per germline. Trimming left V 4 bases short and J 2 bases short, with 14 bases between. CDR3 protein: CASSASAGNNYGYTF. CDR3 nucleotides: TGTGCCAGCAGTGCAAGCGCGGGGAACAACTATGGCTACACCTTC.

The rearrangement links TRBV6-5 to TRBJ2-5, with a possible D match to TRBD1 (5 bases). Trimming cost V 6 bases and J 1 base, with 15 bases left between them. This CDR3 region has 15 residues. Germline-derived CDR1 and CDR2 are MNHEY and SVGAGI. The CDR3 DNA sequence: TGTGCCAGCAGCCTTACCACCAGGGCCCAAGAGACCCAGTACTTC. This translates into CASSLTTRAQETQYF.

The rearrangement joins TRBV12-3 or TRBV12-4 to TRBJ2-3; D is unresolved. V shed 3 bases and J shed 4 bases, with 8 bases lying between them. The CDR3 spans 13 residues. The DNA for the CDR3 is TGTGCCAGCAGTTTTTACTATTCAGATACGCAGTATTTT. This translates into CASSFYYSDTQYF.

V gene TRBV15 combines with J gene TRBJ2-1; no clear D gene. In germline, CDR1 is LNHNV, CDR2 YYDKDF (reference sequence). V was cut by 3 bases and J by 0 bases, with 6 bases left in between. This CDR3 spans 14 amino acids. The CDR3 DNA sequence: TGTGCCACCAGCAGGGAGAGCTCCTACAATGAGCAGTTCTTC. This translates into CATSRESSYNEQFF.

This clone has a handful of counts. The chain joins TRBV9 to TRBJ1-1; no clear D gene. CDR3 length equals 14 residues. The germline gives CDR1 SGDLS, CDR2 YYNGEE. Between the trimmed V and J ends, which lost 0 bases and 0 bases, there was a span of 6 bases. CDR3: CASSVGQLNTEAFF. As DNA, the CDR3 is TGTGCCAGCAGCGTAGGGCAGTTGAACACTGAAGCTTTCTTT. Based on the CDR3 plus reference TRBV9 and TRBJ1-1, the full variable domain is DSGVTQTPKHLITATGQRVTLRCSPRSGDLSVYWYQQSLDQGLQFLIQYYNGEERAKGNILERFSAQQFPDLHSELNLSSLELGDSALYFCASSVGQLNTEAFFGQGTRLTVV.

This chain connects TRBV18 to TRBJ1-1; the D is unclear. This CDR3 has 16 amino acids. CDR1 is KGHSH, CDR2 LQKENI, per germline. V lost 0 bases and J lost 0, with 11 bases in between. The CDR3 protein is CASSPPPPLMNTEAFF. As DNA, the CDR3 is TGTGCCAGCTCACCACCCCCCCCGCTAATGAACACTGAAGCTTTCTTT.

The chain uses TRBV2 and TRBJ1-2; possible D gene TRBD1, 5 bases. Germline-derived CDR1 and CDR2 are SNHLY and FYNNEI. CDR3 length: 14 amino acids. Trimming took 5 bases from V and 8 from J, leaving 18 bases between them. This CDR3 reads CASSSQALPGGYTF. The CDR3 DNA follows: TGTGCCAGCAGTTCACAGGCTCTCCCTGGAGGCTACACCTTC. Supplemented by reference TRBV2 and TRBJ1-2, the full variable domain reads EPEVTQTPSHQVTQMGQEVILRCVPISNHLYFYWYRQILGQKVEFLVSFYNNEISEKSEIFDDQFSVERPDGSNFTLKIRSTKLEDSAMYFCASSSQALPGGYTFGSGTRLTVV.

The rearrangement joins TRBV15 to TRBJ2-7, with 7 bases aligning to TRBD2. Germline V gives CDR1 LNHNV, CDR2 YYDKDF (reference sequence). The CDR3 has 15 amino acids. J lost 4 bases, V lost 0 bases, and 6 bases had no gene match. In DNA form, the CDR3 reads TGTGCCACCAGCAGAGATCGGGGCGGGGGTTACGAGCAGTACTTC. This encodes CATSRDRGGGYEQYF.

The rearrangement joins TRBV7-2 to TRBJ2-7; 8 positions match TRBD1. The CDR3 loop spans 16 amino acids. CDR1 is SGHTA and CDR2 is FQGNSA in the germline V gene. V shed 6 bases and J 3 bases; nucleotides not matched to a gene: 13. CDR3 in DNA: TGTGCCAGCAGTCCTAGACAGGGGAGGACTATCTACGAGCAGTACTTC. It is translated as CASSPRQGRTIYEQYF.

CDR3 protein: CASTLDRGQPQHF. The CDR3 nucleotides read TGTGCCAGTACCCTAGATAGAGGTCAGCCCCAGCATTTT. The rearrangement links TRBV19 to TRBJ1-5; D ambiguous. V was trimmed by 7 bases and J by 6 bases, leaving 13 bases between them. The CDR3 runs to 13 residues. Per germline, CDR1 LNHDA and CDR2 SQIVND (reference sequence).

The chain links TRBV5-6 to TRBJ2-2; no definite D call. Germline V gene lookup returns CDR1 SGHDT and CDR2 YYEEEE. V was shortened by 1 base and J by 0 bases, with 4 bases between the two germline ends. This CDR3 has 14 residues. The CDR3 sequence is CASSLIANTGELFF. The CDR3 DNA reads TGTGCCAGCAGCTTGATCGCGAACACCGGGGAGCTGTTTTTT.

V and J are TRBV7-2 and TRBJ1-5; tentative D call: TRBD1 (5 bases). The V end lost 2 bases, the J end lost 0 bases, and 8 bases lay between the germline ends. The CDR3 contains 15 residues. The germline V gene has CDR1 SGHTA and CDR2 FQGNSA. In DNA form, the CDR3 reads TGTGCCAGCAGCTTATCTCAGGGTAGCAATCAGCCCCAGCATTTT. Residues: CASSLSQGSNQPQHF.

V and J are TRBV23-1 and TRBJ2-7; the D gene is possibly TRBD1 (5 bases). TRBV23-1 is assigned to the ORF class and has an uncertain function. The CDR3 is 16 residues long. Trimming took off 0 bases at V and 0 bases at J, with 12 bases between the two ends. CDR3 region: CASSQSNAGNSYEQYF. CDR3 bases: TGCGCCAGCAGTCAATCGAATGCAGGGAACTCCTACGAGCAGTACTTC.

This clone occurred once. The chain combines TRBV11-1 with TRBJ1-1; D unclear. V was pared by 2 bases and J by 4 bases, with 8 bases between. There are 13 residues in the CDR3. The germline gives CDR1 SGHAT, CDR2 FQDESV (reference sequence). The CDR3, as DNA: TGTGCCAGCAGCTTACCGGTTGCCACTGAAGCTTTCTTT. Amino acids: CASSLPVATEAFF.

The chain uses TRBV3-1 (or the pseudogene TRBV3-2) and TRBJ2-5; D unclear. The CDR3 loop spans 15 amino acids. Germline V gives CDR1 LGHDT, CDR2 YNNKEL (reference sequence). Trimming pared 4 bases from V and 2 bases from J, leaving 14 bases between. The CDR3 DNA sequence: TGTGCCAGCAGCCGATTTACTACTCCGCAAGAGACCCAGTACTTC. This encodes CASSRFTTPQETQYF.

CDR3 sequence: CASSLAGAETQYF. The CDR3 nucleotides read TGTGCCAGCAGCTTGGCAGGGGCTGAGACCCAGTACTTC. J is TRBJ2-5 and V is TRBV5-4, with a weak D call TRBD1 (6 bases). The CDR3 is made up of 13 amino acids. From germline, CDR1 is SGHNT and CDR2 YYREEE (reference sequence). Trimming stripped 0 bases from V and 5 bases from J, with 8 bases between. The whole variable domain, filled in from reference TRBV5-4 and TRBJ2-5, reads ETGVTQSPTHLIKTRGQQVTLRCSSQSGHNTVSWYQQALGQGPQFIFQYYREEENGRGNFPPRFSGLQFPNYSSELNVNALELDDSALYLCASSLAGAETQYFGPGTRLLVL.

This clone appeared a few times. The chain employs TRBV6-5 and TRBJ1-2; D is possibly TRBD1 (5 bases). V was cut by 2 bases and J by 6 bases, with 10 bases left in between. CDR1 MNHEY and CDR2 SVGAGI come from the germline V gene. This CDR3 is 13 amino acids long. The CDR3 spells CASSYGGTDGYTF. The CDR3 region has the DNA TGTGCCAGCAGTTACGGCGGGACGGATGGCTACACCTTC.

The chain couples TRBV24-1 to TRBJ2-1, with a possible D match to TRBD2 (5 bases). This CDR3 contains 12 residues. From germline, CDR1 is KGHDR and CDR2 SFDVKD. With 3 bases removed from V and 10 bases from J, the gap between germline ends came to 9 bases. The CDR3 DNA follows: TGTGCCACCAGTGATCGCACGGGAGAGCAGTTCTTC. Translated: CATSDRTGEQFF.

This clone was detected once. The chain links TRBV18 to TRBJ2-2; TRBD1 aligns across 7 bases. This CDR3 comprises 15 residues. V lost 2 bases to trimming and J lost 5 bases; unmatched junction nucleotides: 5. Germline CDR1 KGHSH, CDR2 LQKENI. For the CDR3, the DNA is TGTGCCAGCTCACCATTACAGGGGTTGACCGGGGAGCTGTTTTTT. Translating it yields CASSPLQGLTGELFF.

This clone was recorded a few times. The chain recombines TRBV27 with TRBJ1-2, with D unresolved. Germline V gives CDR1 MNHEY, CDR2 SMNVEV (reference sequence). V gave up 8 bases and J gave up 4 bases, with 17 bases separating them. The CDR3 loop spans 14 amino acids. CDR3 sequence (DNA): TGTGCCAGCGGCCGGGAGGGCGTCGCCTATGGCTACACCTTC. Encoded protein: CASGREGVAYGYTF.

This clone was recorded a few times. CDR3 sequence reads: CASSLGQPSGEQYF. CDR3 sequence (DNA): TGCGCCAGCAGCTTGGGACAGCCATCGGGCGAGCAGTACTTC. The genes are TRBV5-1 and TRBJ2-7; possibly TRBD1 for D (5 bases). The CDR3 has 14 amino acids. With 0 bases removed from V and 6 bases from J, the gap between germline ends came to 13 bases. From germline, CDR1 is SGHRS and CDR2 YFSETQ.

The chain joins TRBV6-6 to TRBJ1-1, with a possible D match to TRBD1 (6 bases). This CDR3 is built from 15 residues. Germline V gene sequence: CDR1 MNHNY, CDR2 SVGAGI (reference sequence). The ends were cut back, 6 bases at V and 1 base at J, with 15 bases in the middle. The CDR3 coding sequence is TGTGCCAGCAGACGAAGGGGGGGCGGGAACACTGAAGCTTTCTTT. The encoded protein is CASRRRGGGNTEAFF.

The V and J genes are TRBV5-1 and TRBJ2-1; 7 bases align to TRBD1. The J segment lost 4 bases and the V segment lost 0 bases, leaving 4 bases of the junction unmatched. This CDR3 comprises 15 residues. Germline assignment: CDR1 SGHRS and CDR2 YFSETQ. The DNA of the CDR3 is TGCGCCAGCAGCTTGGTGCAGGGGGAGTACAATGAGCAGTTCTTC. This codes for CASSLVQGEYNEQFF.